Many counts were recorded for the clone carrying this TCR beta chain. No antigen is known for it. Expressed TCRB transcripts were sequenced after all isolated RNA was converted to cDNA. Read counts averaged around 4 million for samples of naive, central memory and regulatory T cells. The repertoire was sequenced with immunoSEQ multiplex PCR; TCRdb's copy has only in-frame clones and lacks some. The data show more than 300,000 clones, around 10% seen once. In all sorted populations, purity surpassed 95%. Trimming left V 2 bases short and J 9 bases short, with 13 bases between. The CDR3 has 13 amino acids. Germline V gene sequence: CDR1 SGHDN, CDR2 FVKESK. These data come from a study of beta chain features in type 1 diabetes. Study observations and caveats: Comparison showed that naive, central memory and Treg TCRB repertoires appeared more similar among patients than among healthy donors. Shorter TCRB CDR3s, moderately but significantly so, marked every one of the four CD4+ subsets in Type 1 diabetes patients.

The source is a man younger than 45 with type 1 diabetes. The V and J genes are TRBV14 and TRBJ2-5; D may be TRBD1 (5 bases). The sequenced sample consisted of central memory CD4+ T cells from blood. The CDR3 nucleotides are TGTGCCAGCAGCCAAAGGTTACAAGGGGCCCAGTACTTC. It is translated as CASSQRLQGAQYF.